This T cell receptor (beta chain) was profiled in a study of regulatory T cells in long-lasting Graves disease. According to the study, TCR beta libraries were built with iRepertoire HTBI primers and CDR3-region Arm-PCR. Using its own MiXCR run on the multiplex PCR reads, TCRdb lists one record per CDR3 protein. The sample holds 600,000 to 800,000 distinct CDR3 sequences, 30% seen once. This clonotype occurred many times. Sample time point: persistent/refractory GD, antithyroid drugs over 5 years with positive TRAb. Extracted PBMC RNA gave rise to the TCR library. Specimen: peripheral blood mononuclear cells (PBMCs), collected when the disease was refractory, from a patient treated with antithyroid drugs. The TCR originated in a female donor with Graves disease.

DNA for the CDR3: TGCAGTGCTAGGGAGGACGGTACCCATGGCTACACCTTC. The encoded protein is CSAREDGTHGYTF. The J gene is TRBJ1-2, the V gene TRBV20-1; no definite D call. This CDR3 comprises 13 residues. With 3 bases removed from V and 6 bases from J, the gap between germline ends came to 14 bases. Germline loops: CDR1 DFQATT, CDR2 SNEGSKA (reference sequence).